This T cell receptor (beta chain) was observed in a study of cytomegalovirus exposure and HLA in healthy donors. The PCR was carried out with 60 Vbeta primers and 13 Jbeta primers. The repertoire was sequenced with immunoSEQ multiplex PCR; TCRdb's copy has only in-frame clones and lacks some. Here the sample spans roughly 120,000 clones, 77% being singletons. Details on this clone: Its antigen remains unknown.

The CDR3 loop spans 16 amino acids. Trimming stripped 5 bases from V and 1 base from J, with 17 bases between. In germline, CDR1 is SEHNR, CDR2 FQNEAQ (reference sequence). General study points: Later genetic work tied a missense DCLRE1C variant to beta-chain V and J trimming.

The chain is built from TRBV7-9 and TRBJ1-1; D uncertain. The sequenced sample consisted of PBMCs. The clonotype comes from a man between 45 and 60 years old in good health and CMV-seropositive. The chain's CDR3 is CASSNGKGGGNTEAFF. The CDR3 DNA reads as TGTGCCAGCAGCAACGGGAAGGGAGGTGGGAACACTGAAGCTTTCTTT.